This T cell receptor beta chain emerged from a study of OX40 agonist ivuxolimab in advanced cancers. Regarding the research as a whole: Ivuxolimab was an agonistic, fully human IgG2 monoclonal antibody directed against OX40 (CD134), a costimulatory receptor. Of the 50 or so patients in dose escalation, about 20 had hepatocellular carcinoma, approximately 15 had melanoma, 9 had renal cell carcinoma and 9 had head and neck cancer. The point of sequencing TCRbeta in the periphery was to test whether ivuxolimab changed TCR sequence diversity and drove clonal T-cell expansion. Three dose-escalation patients achieved partial responses, one with hepatocellular carcinoma and two with cutaneous melanoma. The dose-escalation cohort was about 83% male with a mean age of about 60 years, ranging from about 20 to 80. Intravenous ivuxolimab was administered to patients every 2 weeks at six dose levels: 0.01, 0.1, 0.3, 1.5, 3 and 10 mg/kg. The paper describes the monotherapy dose-escalation part (N ≈ 52 patients) of the phase I trial of ivuxolimab. Patients were allowed to have had prior anti-PD-1, anti-PD-L1 or anti-CTLA-4 therapy, and more than 30% of the dose-escalation patients had previously received checkpoint inhibitors.

V is pruned by 3 bases and J by 3 bases, leaving 2 bases of the junction without a gene match. Taken from the germline V gene, the CDR1 and CDR2 loops are KGHSH and LQKENI. CDR3 length: 14 amino acids, cysteine to phenylalanine. Only the CDR3 portion is preserved as DNA: 42 bases, with reading frame beginning at the first base. For sequencing of the TCRbeta CDR3 region, genomic DNA was extracted from the sorted cells. TCRbeta CDR3 regions were sequenced using the immunoSEQ Assay. The source is immuneACCESS, and TCRdb retained only in-frame sequences with V and J called. Part of the clones is not carried over; for the studies checked, unresolved V genes explain less than half of this, and the remainder is unexplained. This sample has 55,000 to 75,000 clones in its table, and 85% of those were observed once. The top ten hold approximately 3.7% of the sample. In the case of this clone: Its recognized antigen is unknown. Base quality data are lacking; no much larger clone is found one base away.

Study-wide conclusions, independent of this receptor: The antigen specificity of the peripheral T cells that underwent clonal expansion was not determined. At doses of 0.1 to 3.0 mg/kg, clonal expansion of both CD4+ and CD8+ blood T cells was observed from baseline to week 6. Low levels of normalized T-cell clonal expansion were also seen in some patients who did not respond. In the 0.1-3.0 mg/kg groups, partial responders were among the patients with the lowest normalized peripheral clonal expansion, particularly in CD8+ T cells. On average, CD8+ T cells showed more expanded clones than CD4+ T cells after ivuxolimab.

Patients with autoimmune disease history or receiving systemic immunosuppression were excluded from the trial. In every dose cohort, peripheral blood was drawn for TCR sequencing at baseline, cycle 4 day 1, and cycle 7 day 1. The samples were taken from a phase I, first-in-human, multicenter, open-label dose-escalation trial of ivuxolimab. Adults with locally advanced or metastatic melanoma, renal cell, hepatocellular, or head and neck squamous cell carcinoma were enrolled in the trial. Before TCR sequencing, CD4+ and CD8+ T cells were separately sorted from peripheral blood. The receptor's source is an adult with an advanced solid tumor such as melanoma, head and neck, liver or kidney cancer. The sample in question was CD4+ or CD8+ T cells sorted from blood, obtained in a trial of the OX40 agonist ivuxolimab. The chain is encoded by TRBV18 joined to TRBJ1-1, and TRBD1 aligns with 9 junction nucleotides. The CDR3 loop reads CASSPGTGYTEAFF. The DNA sequence reads TGTGCCAGCTCACCCGGGACAGGGTACACTGAAGCTTTCTTT.